This paragraph covers one T cell receptor beta chain sequence. In the authors' workflow: The authors estimated nucleated cell counts from reference gene primer amplification. Data came from immunoSEQ multiplex PCR; TCRdb stores just in-frame clones and leaves some out. V, J and clone size reflect that table, while D and trimming were determined from the DNA. The sample holds about 320,000 clones; about 90% are singletons and the top ten take 6.4%. The germline gives CDR1 DFQATT, CDR2 SNEGSKA (reference sequence). This CDR3 is 14 amino acids long. J gave up 4 bases and V 3 bases, and 7 bases lay outside the gene matches. This entry is derived from a study of blood T cell repertoires in COVID-19. Study-wide background: COVID-19 samples, acute and convalescent, were from the United States, Italy and Spain. In each case, the material was cDNA or gDNA derived from T cells, B-cell-depleted T cells, or PBMCs.

The sample taken for sequencing was peripheral blood. The chain combines TRBV20-1 with TRBJ2-7; TRBD1 aligns across 9 bases. The TCR comes from a man between 18 and 29 years old who had recovered from COVID-19. The CDR3 sequence: CSASEDRGFYEQYF. The CDR3 DNA follows: TGCAGTGCTAGTGAGGACAGGGGATTTTACGAGCAGTACTTC.